This T cell receptor (beta chain) was retrieved from a study of blood T cells in healthy people across ages. Trimming pared 5 bases from V and 4 bases from J, leaving 12 bases between. Germline V gene sequence: CDR1 MNHEY, CDR2 SVGEGT. This CDR3 has 14 amino acids. The authors ran a second PCR of about 7 to 12 cycles using a sample-barcoded 5' primer and a J-beta primer mix. Using its own MiXCR run on the 5' RACE reads, TCRdb lists one record per CDR3 protein. The profile shows 1.2 million to 1.5 million distinct CDR3 sequences, almost 60% of them singletons. J is TRBJ1-3 and V is TRBV6-2 or TRBV6-3; TRBD1 might be the D (5 bases). Sequencing used blood. This clonotype was sampled from a man between 18 and 29 years old in good health. CDR3 in DNA: TGTGCCAGCAGTCGGGGGGTCGGAGGAAACACCATATATTTT. Translated: CASSRGVGGNTIYF.